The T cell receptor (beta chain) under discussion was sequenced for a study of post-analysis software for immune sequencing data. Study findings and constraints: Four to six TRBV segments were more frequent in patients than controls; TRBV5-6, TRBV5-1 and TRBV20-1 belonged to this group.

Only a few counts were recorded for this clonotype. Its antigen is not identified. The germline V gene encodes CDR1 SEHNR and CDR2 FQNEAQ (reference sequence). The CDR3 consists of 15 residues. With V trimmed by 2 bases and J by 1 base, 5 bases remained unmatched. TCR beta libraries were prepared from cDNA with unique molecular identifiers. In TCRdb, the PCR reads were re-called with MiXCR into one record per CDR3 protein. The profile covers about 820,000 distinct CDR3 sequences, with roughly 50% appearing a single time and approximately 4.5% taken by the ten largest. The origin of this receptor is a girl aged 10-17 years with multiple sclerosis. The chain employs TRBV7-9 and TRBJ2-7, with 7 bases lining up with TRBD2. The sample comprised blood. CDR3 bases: TGTGCCAGCAGCTTATTGGGAGGGCCTTCCTACGAGCAGTACTTC. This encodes CASSLLGGPSYEQYF.